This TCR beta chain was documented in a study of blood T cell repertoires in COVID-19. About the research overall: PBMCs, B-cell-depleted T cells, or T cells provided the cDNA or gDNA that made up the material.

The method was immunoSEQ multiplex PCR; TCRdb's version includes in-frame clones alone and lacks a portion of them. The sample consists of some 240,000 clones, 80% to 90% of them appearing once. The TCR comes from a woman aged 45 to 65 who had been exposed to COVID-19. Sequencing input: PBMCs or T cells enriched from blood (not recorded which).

This CDR3 is CASSSGQGALSGANVLTF. CDR3 coding DNA: TGTGCCAGCAGCTCGGGACAGGGGGCCCTCTCTGGGGCCAACGTCCTGACTTTC. J is TRBJ2-6 and V is TRBV5-5; 12 bases are a match to TRBD1. This CDR3 is built from 18 residues. Unmatched junction bases numbered 4, after V lost 3 bases and J lost 0 bases. Germline CDR1 is SGHKS and CDR2 is YYEKEE (reference sequence).